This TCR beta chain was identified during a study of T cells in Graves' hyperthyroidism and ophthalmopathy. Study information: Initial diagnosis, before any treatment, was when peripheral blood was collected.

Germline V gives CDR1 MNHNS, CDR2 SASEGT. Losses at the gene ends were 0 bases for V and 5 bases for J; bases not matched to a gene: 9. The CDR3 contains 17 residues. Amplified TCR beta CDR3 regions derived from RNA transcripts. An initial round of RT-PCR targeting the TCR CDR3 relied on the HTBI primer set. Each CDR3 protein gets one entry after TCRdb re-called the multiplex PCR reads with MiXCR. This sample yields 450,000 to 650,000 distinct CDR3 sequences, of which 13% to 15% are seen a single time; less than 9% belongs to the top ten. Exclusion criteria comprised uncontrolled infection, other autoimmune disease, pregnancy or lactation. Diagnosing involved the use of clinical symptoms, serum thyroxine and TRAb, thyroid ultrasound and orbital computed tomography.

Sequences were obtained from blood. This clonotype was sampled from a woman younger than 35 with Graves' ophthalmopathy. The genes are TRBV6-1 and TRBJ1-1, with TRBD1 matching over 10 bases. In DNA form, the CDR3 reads TGTGCCAGCAGTGAAGCAGCAATAGGACAGGGGGGTACTGAAGCTTTCTTT. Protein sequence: CASSEAAIGQGGTEAFF.